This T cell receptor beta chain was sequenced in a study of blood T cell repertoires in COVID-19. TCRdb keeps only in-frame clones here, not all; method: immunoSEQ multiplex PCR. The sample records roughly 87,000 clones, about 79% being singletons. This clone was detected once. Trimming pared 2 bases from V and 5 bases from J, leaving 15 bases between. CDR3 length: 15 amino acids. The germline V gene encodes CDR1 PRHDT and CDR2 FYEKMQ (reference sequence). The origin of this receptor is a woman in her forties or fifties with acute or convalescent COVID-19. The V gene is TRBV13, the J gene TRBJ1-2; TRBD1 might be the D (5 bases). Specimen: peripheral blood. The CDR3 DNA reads TGTGCCAGCAGCTTATTCAGGGAGGGAAGGTATGGCTACACCTTC. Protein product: CASSLFREGRYGYTF.